This T cell receptor (beta chain) was identified in a study of CD8 T cells in Susac syndrome. An input of roughly 0.5 to 1 ug of RNA was subjected to reverse transcription using random hexamers. A single record per CDR3 protein comes from TCRdb applying MiXCR to the immunoSEQ multiplex PCR reads. The sample holds about 240,000 distinct CDR3 sequences, 90% to 96% seen once. Germline V gives CDR1 ENHRY, CDR2 SYGVKD. This CDR3 spans 13 amino acids. V lost 11 bases to trimming and J lost 4 bases; unmatched junction nucleotides: 4. The sample was CD4+ T cells from PBMCs. This clonotype originated in a human donor with Susac syndrome. The V and J genes are TRBV10-3 and TRBJ2-5; 13 nucleotides agree with TRBD2. The CDR3 nucleotides read TGTGCCGCCGGACTAGCGGGAGCAGAGACCCAGTACTTC. Translated, it gives CAAGLAGAETQYF.